This T cell receptor beta chain is from a study of blood T cell repertoires in COVID-19. For the study at large: Acute and convalescent COVID-19 samples came from the United States, Italy and Spain.

V lost 4 bases to trimming and J lost 6 bases, with 13 bases between them. CDR3 length: 14 amino acids. Germline CDR1 SGDLS, CDR2 YYNGEE. In the authors' workflow: The assay estimated nucleated cells by amplifying reference gene primers. Sequenced by immunoSEQ multiplex PCR; TCRdb stores in-frame clones only, minus some. V, J and clone size were drawn from that table, and D and trimming were deduced from the DNA. The sample carries roughly 100,000 clones, over 80% recorded once. The receptor's source is a man aged 50-59 years with acute or convalescent COVID-19. The sequencing input was peripheral blood. V and J are TRBV9 and TRBJ2-2; possibly TRBD1 for D (6 bases). The CDR3 spells CASSTTSGAGELFF. CDR3 bases: TGTGCCAGCAGCACCACTTCAGGGGCCGGGGAGCTGTTTTTT.